This TCR beta chain was identified during a study of blood T cell repertoires in COVID-19. Sequenced by immunoSEQ multiplex PCR; TCRdb stores in-frame clones only, minus some. Of about 250,000 clones listed, 83% are singletons. Sequencing used peripheral blood. This TCR was sampled from a man older than 75 with acute or convalescent COVID-19.

For the CDR3, the DNA is TGTGCCAGCAGTTTCACGGACAGGGCCGAAAAACTGTTTTTT. Its translation is CASSFTDRAEKLFF. The V gene is TRBV27, the J gene TRBJ1-4; 8 bases line up with TRBD1. The CDR3 has 14 residues. Germline loops: CDR1 MNHEY, CDR2 SMNVEV (reference sequence). The junction had 5 bases not matched to a gene; V was cut back by 3 bases and J by 8 bases.